Presented here are 19 T cell receptor beta chains from one specimen sequenced in a study of early stage breast cancer tumors. Assay: immunoSEQ multiplex PCR; the TCRdb copy retains only in-frame clones and omits some. The data contain about 25,000 clones, roughly 67% of them seen just once; the ten biggest clones take up about 10%. The sample was breast tumor tissue. These receptor sequences come from a person between 60 and 69 years old with breast cancer.

The J gene is TRBJ2-4, the V gene TRBV5-4, with 7 nucleotides matching TRBD2. This CDR3 is 16 amino acids long. Trimming at V came to 0 bases and at J to 0 bases, leaving 3 bases not matched to a gene. CDR1 is SGHNT, CDR2 YYREEE, per germline (reference sequence). The CDR3 nucleotides are TGTGCCAGCAGCTTGGGGCTAGCGGTAGCCAAAAACATTCAGTACTTC. Protein product: CASSLGLAVAKNIQYF.

The gene calls are TRBV14 and TRBJ2-7; perhaps TRBD2 as D (5 bases). This CDR3 has 15 residues. Germline CDR1 SGHDN, CDR2 FVKESK. V shed 1 base and J shed 3 bases, with 13 bases lying between them. CDR3 amino acids: CASSQGSGFRYEQYF. The CDR3 DNA follows: TGTGCCAGCAGCCAAGGATCGGGGTTCCGCTACGAGCAGTACTTC.

The table lists this clone with a count of one. This chain links TRBV7-9 with TRBJ2-5; 9 bases match TRBD1. This CDR3 region has 17 residues. The germline V gene encodes CDR1 SEHNR and CDR2 FQNEAQ (reference sequence). V gave up 2 bases and J gave up 5 bases; unmatched junction bases: 12. CDR3 sequence reads: CASSLRGIGTGWETQYF. The DNA of the CDR3 is TGTGCCAGCAGCTTACGGGGAATCGGGACAGGGTGGGAGACCCAGTACTTC.

The chain uses TRBV28 and TRBJ1-5; D is ambiguous. Germline-derived CDR1 and CDR2 are MDHEN and SYDVKM. V lost 6 bases, J lost 5 bases, and 11 bases lay in between. CDR3 length: 13 residues. The CDR3 here is CASSVSVDQPQHF. DNA of the CDR3: TGTGCCAGCAGCGTCTCTGTTGATCAGCCCCAGCATTTT.

The chain is built from TRBV7-2 and TRBJ1-3; D not certain. Trimming removed 1 base from V and 0 bases from J, with 13 bases in between. In germline, CDR1 is SGHTA, CDR2 FQGNSA. The CDR3 is 17 residues long. In nucleotides, the CDR3 is TGTGCCAGCAGCTTAGATGCGGGGTCGAGCTCTGGAAACACCATATATTTT. Amino acids: CASSLDAGSSSGNTIYF. Looking up the rest from reference TRBV7-2 and TRBJ1-3 gives the full variable domain: GAGVSQSPSNKVTEKGKDVELRCDPISGHTALYWYRQSLGQGLEFLIYFQGNSAPDKSGLPSDRFSAERTGGSVSTLTIQRTQQEDSAVYLCASSLDAGSSSGNTIYFGEGSWLTVV.

The chain carries TRBV18 and TRBJ1-2; 7 positions agree with TRBD1. The CDR3 has 12 residues. V lost 4 bases and J lost 7; bases outside the gene matches: 3. Germline V lookup: CDR1 KGHSH, CDR2 LQKENI. This CDR3 is CASSRDSPGYTF. CDR3 sequence (DNA): TGTGCCAGCTCACGGGACAGCCCTGGCTACACCTTC.

This clone was observed once. The chain uses TRBV25-1 and TRBJ1-4; 8 bases are a match to TRBD1. Germline V gene sequence: CDR1 MGHDK, CDR2 SYGVNS. V trimming: 5 bases; J trimming: 4 bases; junction bases outside the gene matches: 3. The CDR3 has 14 amino acids. The CDR3: CASSQGAFNEKLFF. CDR3 DNA sequence: TGTGCCAGCAGTCAGGGGGCGTTTAATGAAAAACTGTTTTTT.

This chain connects TRBV11-2 to TRBJ2-7; 14 bases align to TRBD2. The CDR3 is made up of 19 amino acids. Germline CDR1 SGHAT, CDR2 FQNNGV. Unmatched junction bases numbered 13, after V lost 5 bases and J lost 1 base. The CDR3 DNA is TGTGCCAGCAGCGTAACCTCGGGACTAGCGGGAGTGCGGTCCTACGAGCAGTACTTC. Translated, it gives CASSVTSGLAGVRSYEQYF.

DNA of the CDR3: TGTGCCACCAGCAGAGGACAGGGTGGGGTGGAGACCCAGTACTTC. Protein: CATSRGQGGVETQYF. The V call is TRBV15, the J call TRBJ2-5, with TRBD1 matching 7 bases. V shed 1 base, J shed 5 bases, and the junction held 7 bases outside the gene matches. CDR1 and CDR2 from the germline V gene are LNHNV and YYDKDF (reference sequence). The CDR3 loop spans 15 amino acids.

This chain links TRBV19 with TRBJ2-7; D is unresolved. The CDR3 has 15 amino acids. Germline CDR1 is LNHDA and CDR2 is SQIVND (reference sequence). V was pared by 2 bases and J by 4 bases, with 15 bases between. DNA of the CDR3: TGTGCCAGTAGTATAAGTCAGTTCGGGTCATACGAGCAGTACTTC. It is translated as CASSISQFGSYEQYF.

In DNA form, the CDR3 reads TGTGCCAGCAGCTTAAGTGTACAGGGCTTTGGCTACACCTTC. Translated, it gives CASSLSVQGFGYTF. This chain uses TRBV7-6 with TRBJ1-2; D is possibly TRBD1 (6 bases). Trimming stripped 2 bases from V and 7 bases from J, with 14 bases between. This CDR3 is built from 14 residues. Germline V gene lookup returns CDR1 SGHVS and CDR2 FNYEAQ.

The chain carries TRBV7-2 and TRBJ1-2; D ambiguous. The germline V gene encodes CDR1 SGHTA and CDR2 FQGNSA. Trimming removed 6 bases at V and 8 bases at J, with 28 bases between. CDR3 size: 17 residues. The CDR3 spells CASREVAGGAYVGGYTF. CDR3 DNA: TGTGCCAGCAGGGAGGTGGCAGGAGGTGCTTATGTTGGGGGCTACACCTTC.

CDR3 DNA sequence: TGTGCCAGTAGTACCTTACAGGCTTCGGATACGCAGTATTTT. It encodes CASSTLQASDTQYF. The V call is TRBV19, the J call TRBJ2-3; maybe TRBD1 (5 bases). This CDR3 contains 14 residues. Trimming removed 4 bases from V and 6 bases from J, with 14 bases in between. Per germline, CDR1 LNHDA and CDR2 SQIVND (reference sequence).

This rearrangement joins TRBV5-1 to TRBJ2-5, with D possibly being TRBD2 (5 bases). The CDR3 totals 15 residues. CDR1 and CDR2 from the germline V gene are SGHRS and YFSETQ. V lost 4 bases, J lost 3 bases, and 16 bases lay in between. This chain's CDR3 is CASSLSGRGEETQYF. The CDR3 coding sequence is TGCGCCAGCAGCCTGTCGGGCCGGGGTGAAGAGACCCAGTACTTC. The variable domain in full, with the rest retrieved from reference TRBV5-1 and TRBJ2-5, is KAGVTQTPRYLIKTRGQQVTLSCSPISGHRSVSWYQQTPGQGLQFLFEYFSETQRNKGNFPGRFSGRQFSNSRSEMNVSTLELGDSALYLCASSLSGRGEETQYFGPGTRLLVL.

The rearrangement joins TRBV2 to TRBJ2-7, with 10 positions matching TRBD2. V was clipped by 4 bases and J by 6 bases; unmatched bases: 9. This CDR3 region has 15 residues. Germline CDR1 is SNHLY and CDR2 is FYNNEI. Here the CDR3 reads CASSVLAGMKGEQYF. DNA of the CDR3: TGTGCCAGCAGTGTACTAGCGGGAATGAAAGGCGAGCAGTACTTC.

This clone was seen more than once but under ten times. The rearrangement joins TRBV11-3 to TRBJ2-7; 10 bases agree with TRBD2. This CDR3 has 15 amino acids. Trimming took 3 bases from V and 2 from J; bases not matched to a gene: 4. Germline V gene data show CDR1 as SGHNT and CDR2 as YENEEA. The DNA for the CDR3 is TGTGCCAGCAGCTTCGGACTAGCGGTGACCTACGAGCAGTACTTC. This sequence encodes CASSFGLAVTYEQYF.

The V and J genes are TRBV18 and TRBJ1-4; the match to TRBD1 covers 8 bases. The junction had 26 bases not matched to a gene; V was cut back by 4 bases and J by 7 bases. CDR1 is KGHSH and CDR2 is LQKENI in the germline V gene. The length of the CDR3 is 21 residues. The CDR3 DNA follows: TGTGCCAGCTCACACGCCACCTTCCCGGGACAGGATCAGCCAAGGGGTGAAAAACTGTTTTTT. Its protein is CASSHATFPGQDQPRGEKLFF.

The chain carries TRBV30 and TRBJ1-5, with a possible D match to TRBD1 (5 bases). CDR1 is GTSNPN and CDR2 is SVGIG in the germline V gene (reference sequence). V dropped 2 bases and J dropped 5 bases, with 10 bases sitting between them. The CDR3 loop spans 13 amino acids. The CDR3 region is CAWSPPGYQPQHF. CDR3 nucleotides: TGTGCCTGGAGTCCTCCAGGGTATCAGCCCCAGCATTTT. Full variable domain (rest looked up from reference TRBV30 and TRBJ1-5): SQTIHQWPATLVQPVGSPLSLECTVEGTSNPNLYWYRQAAGRGLQLLFYSVGIGQISSEVPQNLSASRPQDRQFILSSKKLLLSDSGFYLCAWSPPGYQPQHFGDGTRLSIL.

The V gene is TRBV11-2, the J gene TRBJ1-4; TRBD1 aligns across 7 bases. Germline-derived CDR1 and CDR2 are SGHAT and FQNNGV. The CDR3 length is 15 residues. V was clipped by 4 bases and J by 8 bases; unmatched bases: 10. CDR3 loop: CASSSTGVGLEKLFF. The CDR3 bases are TGTGCCAGCAGCTCCACAGGGGTTGGGTTAGAAAAACTGTTTTTT.